The subject of this entry is one T cell receptor (beta chain). Germline V gives CDR1 SGHTA, CDR2 FQGNSA. The CDR3 is made up of 14 amino acids. Trimming stripped 0 bases from V and 9 bases from J, with 11 bases between. These data belong to a study of response to subunit inactivated influenza vaccine. TCRdb re-called the RT-PCR reads through MiXCR, storing one row per CDR3 protein. This sample has about 650,000 distinct CDR3 sequences, with 15% to 18% found just once. The origin of this receptor is a man over 45 who received an inactivated influenza vaccine. The J gene is TRBJ2-2, the V gene TRBV7-2, with a tentative D call TRBD1 (5 bases). The sample here was PBMCs from blood, taken 11 to 12 days after vaccination. The CDR3 sequence: CASSLAWGHRELFF. The CDR3 DNA is TGTGCCAGCAGCTTAGCTTGGGGCCACCGGGAGCTGTTTTTT. The full variable domain, completed using reference TRBV7-2 and TRBJ2-2, is GAGVSQSPSNKVTEKGKDVELRCDPISGHTALYWYRQSLGQGLEFLIYFQGNSAPDKSGLPSDRFSAERTGGSVSTLTIQRTQQEDSAVYLCASSLAWGHRELFFGEGSRLTVL.